The following is a T cell receptor (beta chain) sequence with its context. The data belong to a study of blood T cell repertoires in COVID-19. Study overall: Collection of acute and convalescent COVID-19 samples took place in the United States, Italy and Spain. The cDNA or gDNA used as material had been derived from T cells, B-cell-depleted T cells, or PBMCs.

The table came from immunoSEQ multiplex PCR; TCRdb's copy has only in-frame clones and leaves some out. The data contain some 35,000 clones, approximately 80% of them singletons. The receptor comes from an elderly man with acute or convalescent COVID-19. The sample taken for sequencing was peripheral blood.

The CDR3 DNA follows: TGTGCCGGCAAGGGAGCCGGGAGAGACACTGAAGCTTTCTTT. This gives the protein CAGKGAGRDTEAFF. This chain links TRBV30 with TRBJ1-1; D uncertain. CDR3 length: 14 residues. Germline V gene data show CDR1 as GTSNPN and CDR2 as SVGIG (reference sequence). Trimming removed 8 bases from V and 3 bases from J, with 19 bases in between.